This T cell receptor beta chain was identified in a study of T cell changes during pregnancy in multiple sclerosis (dated by TCRdb to about 2019). A note on the overall study: In women with multiple sclerosis, the researchers looked at how the T cell repertoire shifted as pregnancy progressed.

Worth noting for this clone: The clone's antigen remains unknown. Nothing much larger sits one base from this clone, and base qualities are not available.

The CDR3 sequence holds 13 residues, the cysteine and phenylalanine included. The DNA shown is the 39-base CDR3, in frame from base 1. Unmatched junction bases come to 3, with V trimmed by 5 bases and J by 4 bases. Based on the germline V gene, the CDR1 and CDR2 sequences are KGHSH and LQKENI. Receptor libraries were prepared by the immunoSEQ multiplex PCR assay. Drawn from immuneACCESS, this table holds only the in-frame rearrangements with V and J called that TCRdb kept. Clones are partly lost; checked studies trace under half to an unresolved V gene and leave the rest unexplained. The sample has approximately 13,000 clones on record, roughly 90% of them singletons. Around an eighth of the sample belongs to the ten largest clones.

Sequencing used CD8+ T cells from peripheral blood mononuclear cells, obtained after pregnancy. The sequence was obtained from a female donor in good health, enrolled as a control in a pregnancy study. This receptor chain uses TRBV18 and TRBJ2-3; 7 bases in the junction line up with TRBD1. The nucleotide sequence reads as follows: TGTGCCAGCTCAACGACAGGGCCAGATACGCAGTATTTT. The resulting protein is CASSTTGPDTQYF. Where the CDR3 stops, the reference TRBV18 and TRBJ2-3 genes take over; the full variable domain is NAGVMQNPRHLVRRRGQEARLRCSPMKGHSHVYWYRQLPEEGLKFMVYLQKENIIDESGMPKERFSAEFPKEGPSILRIQQVVRGDSAAYFCASSTTGPDTQYFGPGTRLTVL.